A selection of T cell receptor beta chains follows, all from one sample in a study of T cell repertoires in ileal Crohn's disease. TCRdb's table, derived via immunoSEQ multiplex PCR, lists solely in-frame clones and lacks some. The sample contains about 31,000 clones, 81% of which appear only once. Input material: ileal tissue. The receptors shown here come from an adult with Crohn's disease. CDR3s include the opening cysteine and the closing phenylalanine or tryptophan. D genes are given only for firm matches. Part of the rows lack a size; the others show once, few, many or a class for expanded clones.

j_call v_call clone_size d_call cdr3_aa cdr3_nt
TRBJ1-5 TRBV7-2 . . CASSAGGGIQHF TGTGCCAGCAGCGCGGGGGGTGGTATCCAGCATTTT
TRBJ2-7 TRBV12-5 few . CASARQISYEQYF TGTGCTAGTGCCAGACAGATCTCCTACGAGCAGTACTTC
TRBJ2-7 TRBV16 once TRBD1 CASSPLYRDSYEQYF TGTGCCAGCAGCCCACTTTACCGGGACAGCTACGAGCAGTACTTC
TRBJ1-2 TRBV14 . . CASSQHRDNYGYTF TGTGCCAGCAGCCAACACAGGGACAACTATGGCTACACCTTC
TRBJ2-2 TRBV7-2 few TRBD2 CASSYGGAVGELFF TGTGCCAGCAGCTACGGGGGGGCCGTCGGGGAGCTGTTTTTT
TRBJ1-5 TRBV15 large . CATSRDFNNQPQHF TGTGCCACCAGCAGAGATTTTAATAATCAGCCCCAGCATTTT
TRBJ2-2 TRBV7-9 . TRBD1 CASSTGQGGRGELFF TGTGCCAGCAGCACGGGACAGGGTGGGCGCGGGGAGCTGTTTTTT
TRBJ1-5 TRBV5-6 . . CASSLAQGIKQPQHF TGTGCCAGCAGCTTGGCGCAGGGCATAAAGCAGCCCCAGCATTTT
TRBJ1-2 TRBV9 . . CASSAAWGGVIDYGYTF TGTGCCAGCAGCGCCGCATGGGGGGGGGTTATTGACTATGGCTACACCTTC
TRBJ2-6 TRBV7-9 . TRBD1 CASSPSTGAGANVLTF TGTGCCAGCAGCCCGTCGACAGGGGCTGGGGCCAACGTCCTGACTTTC
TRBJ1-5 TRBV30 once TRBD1 CAWNLGQFNQPQHF TGTGCCTGGAACCTGGGACAGTTCAATCAGCCCCAGCATTTT
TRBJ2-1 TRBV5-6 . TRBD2 CASSLSLAGGFYNEQFF TGTGCCAGCAGCTTGTCACTGGCGGGGGGGTTCTACAATGAGCAGTTCTTC
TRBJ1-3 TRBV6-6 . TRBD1 CASTFTGGAGNTIYF TGTGCCAGCACCTTCACAGGGGGAGCAGGAAACACCATATATTTT
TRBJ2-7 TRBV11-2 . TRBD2 CASSSLTSGGGGSYEQYF TGTGCCAGCAGCTCCCTGACTAGCGGGGGAGGAGGTTCCTACGAGCAGTACTTC
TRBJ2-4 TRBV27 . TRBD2 CASSTPSGGAVNIQYF TGTGCCAGCAGTACCCCCTCCGGGGGGGCCGTAAACATTCAGTACTTC
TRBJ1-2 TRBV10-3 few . CAIGGGYLARGYTF TGTGCCATCGGGGGGGGGTACCTAGCCCGTGGCTACACCTTC
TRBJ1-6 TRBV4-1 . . CASSQGSGVGNNSPLHF TGCGCCAGCAGCCAAGGGTCCGGGGTAGGGAATAATTCACCCCTCCACTTT
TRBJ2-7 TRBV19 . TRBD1 CASSIPGTGSYEQYF TGTGCCAGTAGTATCCCCGGGACAGGGAGCTACGAGCAGTACTTC
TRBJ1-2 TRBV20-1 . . CSAPVYYGYTF TGCAGTGCACCGGTTTACTATGGCTACACCTTC
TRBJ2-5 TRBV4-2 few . CASSQDPGGQETQYF TGTGCCAGCAGCCAAGATCCAGGGGGGCAAGAGACCCAGTACTTC
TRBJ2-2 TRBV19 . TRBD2 CASSTSGGNTGELFF TGTGCCAGTAGTACTAGCGGGGGAAACACCGGGGAGCTGTTTTTT
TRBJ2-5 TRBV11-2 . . CASSLDLRTKGGETQYF TGTGCCAGCAGCTTAGATCTAAGGACTAAAGGTGGAGAGACCCAGTACTTC
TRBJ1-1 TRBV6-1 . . CASSEPTMGNTEAFF TGTGCCAGCAGTGAACCTACTATGGGGAACACTGAAGCTTTCTTT
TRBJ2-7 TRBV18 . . CASSREEDSYEQYF TGTGCCAGCTCACGGGAGGAGGACTCCTACGAGCAGTACTTC
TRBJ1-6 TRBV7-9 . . CASSTEGGTSPLHF TGTGCCAGCAGCACCGAGGGCGGTACTTCACCCCTCCACTTT